This T cell receptor beta chain comes out of a study of blood T cell repertoires in COVID-19. V was cut by 5 bases and J by 3 bases, with 14 bases left in between. Germline V gene lookup returns CDR1 LGHDT and CDR2 YNNKEL (reference sequence). The CDR3 sequence is 16 residues long. Assay used: immunoSEQ multiplex PCR; TCRdb lists only in-frame clones, some missing. The repertoire holds approximately 59,000 clones, with about three quarters as singletons. The rearrangement uses TRBV3-1 (or the pseudogene TRBV3-2) and TRBJ2-6; unclear D gene. The sample comprised peripheral blood. This TCR came from a man older than 75 with acute or convalescent COVID-19. DNA of the CDR3: TGTGCCAGCAGCTTTCCGGCTCGCGGTGGGGCCAACGTCCTGACTTTC. Its translation is CASSFPARGGANVLTF.